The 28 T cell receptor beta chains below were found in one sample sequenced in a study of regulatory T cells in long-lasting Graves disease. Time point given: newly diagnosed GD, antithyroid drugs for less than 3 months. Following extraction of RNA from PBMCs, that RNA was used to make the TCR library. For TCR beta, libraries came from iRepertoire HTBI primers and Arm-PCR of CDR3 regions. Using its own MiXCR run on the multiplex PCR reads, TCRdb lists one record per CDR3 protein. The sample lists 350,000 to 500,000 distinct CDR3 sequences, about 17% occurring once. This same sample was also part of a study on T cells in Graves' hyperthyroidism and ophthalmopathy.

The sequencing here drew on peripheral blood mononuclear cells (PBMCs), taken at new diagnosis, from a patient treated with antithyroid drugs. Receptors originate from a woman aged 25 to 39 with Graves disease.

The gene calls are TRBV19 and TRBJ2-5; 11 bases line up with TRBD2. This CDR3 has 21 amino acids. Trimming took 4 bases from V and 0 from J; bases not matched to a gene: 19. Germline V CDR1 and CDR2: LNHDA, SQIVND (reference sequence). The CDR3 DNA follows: TGTGCCAGTAGTACCCCCACTGCGGTTAAATCGACTAGCGGGGACCAAGAGACCCAGTACTTC. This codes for CASSTPTAVKSTSGDQETQYF.

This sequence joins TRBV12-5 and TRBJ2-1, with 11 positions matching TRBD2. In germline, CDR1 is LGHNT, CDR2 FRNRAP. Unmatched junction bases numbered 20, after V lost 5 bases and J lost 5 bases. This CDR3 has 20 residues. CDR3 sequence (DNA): TGTGCTAGTGGTCCCTCCCCCCGGTCTAGCGGGAGGAAGGTCCACAATGAGCAGTTCTTC. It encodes CASGPSPRSSGRKVHNEQFF.

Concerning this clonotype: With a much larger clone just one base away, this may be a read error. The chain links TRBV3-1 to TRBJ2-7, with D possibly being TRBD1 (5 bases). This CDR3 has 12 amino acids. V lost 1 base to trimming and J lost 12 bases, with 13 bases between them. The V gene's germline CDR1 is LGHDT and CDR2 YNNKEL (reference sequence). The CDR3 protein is CASSQGQSSRYF. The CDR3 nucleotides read TGTGCCAGCAGCCAAGGACAGAGCTCAAGGTACTTC.

This chain's CDR3 is CSARASGQGNTEAFF. The CDR3 coding sequence is TGCAGTGCTAGAGCCTCGGGACAGGGGAACACTGAAGCTTTCTTT. V gene TRBV20-1 combines with J gene TRBJ1-1, with 9 positions matching TRBD1. There are 15 residues in the CDR3. Germline V gene sequence: CDR1 DFQATT, CDR2 SNEGSKA (reference sequence). V dropped 1 base and J dropped 1; count of bases not matched to a gene: 4.

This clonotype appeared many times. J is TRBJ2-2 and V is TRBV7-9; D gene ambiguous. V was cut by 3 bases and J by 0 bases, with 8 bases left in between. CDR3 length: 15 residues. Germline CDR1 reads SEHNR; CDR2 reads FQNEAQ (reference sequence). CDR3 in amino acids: CASSFYRTNTGELFF. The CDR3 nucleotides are TGTGCCAGCAGCTTTTACCGGACGAACACCGGGGAGCTGTTTTTT.

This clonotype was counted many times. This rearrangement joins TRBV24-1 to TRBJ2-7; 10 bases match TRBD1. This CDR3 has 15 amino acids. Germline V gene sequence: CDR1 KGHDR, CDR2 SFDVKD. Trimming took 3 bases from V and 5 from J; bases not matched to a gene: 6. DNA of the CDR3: TGTGCCACCAGTGATCCAGGGACAGGGGAGGACGAGCAGTACTTC. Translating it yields CATSDPGTGEDEQYF.

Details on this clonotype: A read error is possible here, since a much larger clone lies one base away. CDR3 DNA sequence: TGCAGTGCTAGTGGAGGGACCGGGGAGCTGGTTTTT. Amino acids: CSASGGTGELVF. The rearrangement uses TRBV20-1 and TRBJ2-2, with TRBD2 as a possible D gene (6 bases). The CDR3 is 12 amino acids. The germline V gene encodes CDR1 DFQATT and CDR2 SNEGSKA (reference sequence).

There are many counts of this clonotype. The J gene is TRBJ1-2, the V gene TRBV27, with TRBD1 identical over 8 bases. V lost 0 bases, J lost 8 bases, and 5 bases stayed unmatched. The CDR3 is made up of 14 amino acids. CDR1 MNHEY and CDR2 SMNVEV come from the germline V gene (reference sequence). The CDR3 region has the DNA TGTGCCAGCAGTTTATCCCCACAGGGGGTAGGCTACACCTTC. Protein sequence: CASSLSPQGVGYTF.

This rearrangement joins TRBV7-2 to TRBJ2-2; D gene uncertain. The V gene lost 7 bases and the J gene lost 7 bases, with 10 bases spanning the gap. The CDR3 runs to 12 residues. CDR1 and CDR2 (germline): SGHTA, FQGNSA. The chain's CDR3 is CASTRVLGELFF. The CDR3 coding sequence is TGTGCCAGCACCCGGGTTCTCGGGGAGCTGTTTTTT.

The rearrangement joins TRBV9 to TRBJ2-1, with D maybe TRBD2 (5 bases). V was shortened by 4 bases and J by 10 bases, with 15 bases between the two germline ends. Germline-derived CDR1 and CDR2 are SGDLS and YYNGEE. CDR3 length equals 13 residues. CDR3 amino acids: CASSLEGSDEQFF. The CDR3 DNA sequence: TGTGCCAGCAGCTTGGAAGGGAGTGACGAGCAGTTCTTC.

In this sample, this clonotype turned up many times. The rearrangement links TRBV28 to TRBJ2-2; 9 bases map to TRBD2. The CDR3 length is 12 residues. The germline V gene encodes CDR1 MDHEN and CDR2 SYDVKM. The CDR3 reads CAGLADTGELFF. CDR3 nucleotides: TGTGCGGGACTAGCAGACACCGGGGAGCTGTTTTTT. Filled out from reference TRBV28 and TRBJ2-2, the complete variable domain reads DVKVTQSSRYLVKRTGEKVFLECVQDMDHENMFWYRQDPGLGLRLIYFSYDVKMKEKGDIPEGYSVSREKKERFSLILESASTNQTSMYLCAGLADTGELFFGEGSRLTVL.

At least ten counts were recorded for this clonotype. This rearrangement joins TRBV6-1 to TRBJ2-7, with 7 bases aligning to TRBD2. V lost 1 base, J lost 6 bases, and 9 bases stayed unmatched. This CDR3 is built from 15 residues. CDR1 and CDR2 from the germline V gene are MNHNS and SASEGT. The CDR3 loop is CASSEGEGEGFEQYF. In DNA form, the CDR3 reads TGTGCCAGCAGTGAAGGGGAGGGAGAGGGTTTCGAGCAGTACTTC.

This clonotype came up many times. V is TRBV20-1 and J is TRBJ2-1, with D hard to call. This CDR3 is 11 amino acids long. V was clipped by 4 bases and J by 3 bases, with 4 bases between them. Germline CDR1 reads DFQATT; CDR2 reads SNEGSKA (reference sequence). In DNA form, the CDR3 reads TGCAGTGCTAAGAACTACAATGAGCAGTTCTTC. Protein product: CSAKNYNEQFF.

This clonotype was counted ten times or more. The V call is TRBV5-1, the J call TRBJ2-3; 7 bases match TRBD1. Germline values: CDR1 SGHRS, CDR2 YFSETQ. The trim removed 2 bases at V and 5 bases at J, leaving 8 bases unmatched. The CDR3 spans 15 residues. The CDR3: CASSFPGTAKDTQYF. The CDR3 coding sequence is TGCGCCAGCAGCTTCCCCGGGACAGCGAAAGATACGCAGTATTTT.

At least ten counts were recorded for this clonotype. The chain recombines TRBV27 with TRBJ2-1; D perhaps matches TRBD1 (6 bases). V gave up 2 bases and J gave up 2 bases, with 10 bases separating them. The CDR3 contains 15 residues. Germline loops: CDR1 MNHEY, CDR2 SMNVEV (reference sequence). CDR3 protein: CASSLPGQAYNEQFF. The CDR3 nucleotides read TGTGCCAGCAGTTTACCGGGACAAGCCTACAATGAGCAGTTCTTC.

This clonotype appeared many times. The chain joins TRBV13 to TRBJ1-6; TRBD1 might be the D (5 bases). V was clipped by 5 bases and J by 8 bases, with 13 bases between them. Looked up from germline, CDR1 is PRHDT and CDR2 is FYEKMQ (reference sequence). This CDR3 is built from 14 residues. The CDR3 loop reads CASSAGFFHSPLHF. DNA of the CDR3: TGTGCCAGCAGCGCAGGGTTTTTTCATTCACCCCTCCACTTT.

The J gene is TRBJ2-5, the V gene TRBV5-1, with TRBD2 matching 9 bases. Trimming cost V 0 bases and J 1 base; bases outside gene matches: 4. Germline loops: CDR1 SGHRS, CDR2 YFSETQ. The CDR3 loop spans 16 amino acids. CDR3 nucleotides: TGCGCCAGCAGCTTGGGGGTAGCGGGAGTCCAAGAGACCCAGTACTTC. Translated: CASSLGVAGVQETQYF.

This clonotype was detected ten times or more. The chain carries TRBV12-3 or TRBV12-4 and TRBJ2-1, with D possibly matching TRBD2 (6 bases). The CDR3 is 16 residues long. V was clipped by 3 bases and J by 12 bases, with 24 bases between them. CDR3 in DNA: TGTGCCAGCAGTTTGACCCGGGACTGGCGATACAATAGGCAGTTCTTC. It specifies CASSLTRDWRYNRQFF.

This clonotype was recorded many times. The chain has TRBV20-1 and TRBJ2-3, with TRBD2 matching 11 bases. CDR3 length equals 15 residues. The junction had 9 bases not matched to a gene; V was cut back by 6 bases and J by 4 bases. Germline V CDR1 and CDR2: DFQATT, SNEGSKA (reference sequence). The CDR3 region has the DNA TGCAGTGCCCACCGGACTAGCGGGTTAGCAGATACGCAGTATTTT. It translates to CSAHRTSGLADTQYF.

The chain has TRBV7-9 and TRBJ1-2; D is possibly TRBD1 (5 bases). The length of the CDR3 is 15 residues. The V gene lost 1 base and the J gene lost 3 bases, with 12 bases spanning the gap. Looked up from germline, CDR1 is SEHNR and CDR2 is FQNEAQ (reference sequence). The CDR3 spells CASSLVPTGDYGYTF. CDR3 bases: TGTGCCAGCAGCTTAGTACCTACGGGGGACTATGGCTACACCTTC.

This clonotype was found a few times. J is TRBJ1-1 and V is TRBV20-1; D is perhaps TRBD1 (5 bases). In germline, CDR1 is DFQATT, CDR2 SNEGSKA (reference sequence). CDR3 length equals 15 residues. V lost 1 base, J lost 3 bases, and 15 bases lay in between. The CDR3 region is CSARVSGMGDTEAFF. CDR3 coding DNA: TGCAGTGCTAGAGTATCAGGGATGGGGGACACTGAAGCTTTCTTT.

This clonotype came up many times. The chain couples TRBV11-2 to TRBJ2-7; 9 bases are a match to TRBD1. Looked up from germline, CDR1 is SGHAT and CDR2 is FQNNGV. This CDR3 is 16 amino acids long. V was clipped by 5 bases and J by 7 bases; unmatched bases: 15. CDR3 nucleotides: TGTGCCAGCAGCCCAAAAGCCGGGACAGGGACGGGTGAGCAGTACTTC. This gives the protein CASSPKAGTGTGEQYF.

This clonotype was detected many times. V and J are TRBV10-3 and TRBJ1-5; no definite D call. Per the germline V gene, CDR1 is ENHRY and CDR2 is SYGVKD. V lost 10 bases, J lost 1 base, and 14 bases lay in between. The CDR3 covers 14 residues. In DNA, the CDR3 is TGTGCCACCATGGAAGCCGGGAGCAATCAGCCCCAGCATTTT. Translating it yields CATMEAGSNQPQHF.

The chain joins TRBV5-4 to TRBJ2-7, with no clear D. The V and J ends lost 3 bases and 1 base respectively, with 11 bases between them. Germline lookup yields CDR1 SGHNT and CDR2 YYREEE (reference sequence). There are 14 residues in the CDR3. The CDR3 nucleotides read TGTGCCAGCAGCTCCCGGATTACTTCCTACGAGCAGTACTTC. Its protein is CASSSRITSYEQYF.

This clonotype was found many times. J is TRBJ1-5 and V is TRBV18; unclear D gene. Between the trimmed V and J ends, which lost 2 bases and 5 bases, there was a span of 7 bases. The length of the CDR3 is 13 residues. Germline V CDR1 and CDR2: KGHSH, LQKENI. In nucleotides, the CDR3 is TGTGCCAGCTCACCAAGAGGAGATCAGCCCCAGCATTTT. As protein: CASSPRGDQPQHF.

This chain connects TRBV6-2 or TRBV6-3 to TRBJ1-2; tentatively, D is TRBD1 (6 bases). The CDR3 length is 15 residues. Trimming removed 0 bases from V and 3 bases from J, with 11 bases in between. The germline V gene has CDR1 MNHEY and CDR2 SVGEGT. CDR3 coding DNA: TGTGCCAGCAGTTACTCATCGGGGGGCGACTATGGCTACACCTTC. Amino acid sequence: CASSYSSGGDYGYTF.

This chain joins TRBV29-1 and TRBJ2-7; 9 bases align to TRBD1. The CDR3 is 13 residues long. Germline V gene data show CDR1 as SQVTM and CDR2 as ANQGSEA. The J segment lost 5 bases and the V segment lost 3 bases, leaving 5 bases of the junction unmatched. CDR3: CSVEGQGNHEQYF. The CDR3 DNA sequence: TGCAGCGTTGAGGGACAGGGTAATCACGAGCAGTACTTC.

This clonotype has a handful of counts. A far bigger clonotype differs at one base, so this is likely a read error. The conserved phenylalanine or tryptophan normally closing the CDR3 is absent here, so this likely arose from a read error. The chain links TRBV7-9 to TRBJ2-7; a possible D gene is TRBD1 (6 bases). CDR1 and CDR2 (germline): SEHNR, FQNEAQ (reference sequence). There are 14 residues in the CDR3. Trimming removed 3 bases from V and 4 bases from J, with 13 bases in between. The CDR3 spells CASSFPGQFYEQYS. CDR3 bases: TGTGCCAGCAGCTTTCCAGGACAGTTTTACGAGCAGTACTCC.